The 17 T cell receptor beta chains in this list originate from one sample, sequenced in a study of patients and donors after allogeneic stem cell transplantation (dated by TCRdb to about 2020). Library preparation employed RT-PCR. Instrument on record: NextSeq 550. Using fastp at Q25 and MiXCR, TCRdb reprocessed the public reads and kept productive beta chains. Rows with one shared CDR3 protein collapse into an entry with the most common genes and DNA. The sample has about a million distinct CDR3 sequences on record, about a sixth of them singletons. The top ten clones comprise approximately 5.9% of the sample. What was sequenced was blood, either unsorted or a sorted T cell fraction (not recorded which). The receptors originated from a human donor who was either an allogeneic HSCT recipient or a stem cell or donor lymphocyte infusion donor (not recorded which). It is not recorded whose cells these are; they may come from a transplant donor.

The chain uses TRBV12-3 or TRBV12-4 and TRBJ2-5, with D possibly matching TRBD2 (6 bases). V was cut by 7 bases and J by 7 bases, with 16 bases left in between. The CDR3 is made up of 13 amino acids. CDR3 region: CASIIGSSGTQYF. CDR3 DNA sequence: TGTGCCAGCATCATCGGGAGTAGCGGGACCCAGTACTTC.

This clonotype was counted a few times. The chain uses TRBV24-1 and TRBJ2-1, with 11 bases aligning to TRBD2. Germline CDR1 and CDR2: KGHDR and SFDVKD. J gave up 7 bases and V 3 bases, and 10 bases lay outside the gene matches. This CDR3 comprises 17 residues. The CDR3 DNA reads TGTGCCACCAGTGATCCTTCGTTCACTAGCGGGAGTAATGAGCAGTTCTTC. Translation: CATSDPSFTSGSNEQFF.

The chain joins TRBV7-9 to TRBJ2-1; perhaps TRBD2 as D (5 bases). This CDR3 has 15 amino acids. In germline, CDR1 is SEHNR, CDR2 FQNEAQ (reference sequence). V was pared by 4 bases and J by 0 bases, with 10 bases between. The CDR3 sequence is CASSYPGNSYNEQFF. In nucleotides, the CDR3 is TGTGCCAGCAGCTATCCGGGAAACTCCTACAATGAGCAGTTCTTC.

The CDR3 loop reads CASRSGTSGSGEQFF. CDR3 DNA: TGTGCCAGCAGGTCCGGGACTAGCGGTTCGGGTGAGCAGTTCTTC. The J gene is TRBJ2-1, the V gene TRBV11-2; TRBD2 aligns across 11 bases. This CDR3 is 15 amino acids long. With 6 bases clipped from V and 9 bases from J, the junction kept 10 bases outside the gene matches. Germline V gene data show CDR1 as SGHAT and CDR2 as FQNNGV.

The CDR3: CASSYIVGGANTGELFF. CDR3 in DNA: TGTGCCAGCAGTTACATCGTGGGCGGAGCAAACACCGGGGAGCTGTTTTTT. This rearrangement joins TRBV6-5 to TRBJ2-2; no definite D call. From germline, CDR1 is MNHEY and CDR2 SVGAGI. Trimming removed 2 bases at V and 2 bases at J, with 15 bases between. This CDR3 is built from 17 residues.

This chain links TRBV3-1 with TRBJ1-2; D unresolved. Trimming stripped 2 bases from V and 7 bases from J, with 8 bases between. The CDR3 extends over 12 amino acids. Germline CDR1 reads LGHDT; CDR2 reads YNNKEL (reference sequence). CDR3 sequence: CASSQRVRGYTF. CDR3 nucleotides: TGTGCCAGCAGCCAACGAGTTCGTGGCTACACCTTC.

The chain links TRBV9 to TRBJ2-1, with TRBD2 matching 9 bases. The ends lost 4 bases at V and 9 bases at J; junction bases unmatched: 14. The CDR3 spans 16 residues. Germline lookup yields CDR1 SGDLS and CDR2 YYNGEE. As DNA, the CDR3 is TGTGCCAGCAGCCACCGGACTAGCGTTTGGTTGGGTGAGCAGTTCTTC. Protein product: CASSHRTSVWLGEQFF.

V usage is TRBV29-1 and J usage is TRBJ2-4; tentatively, D is TRBD1 (5 bases). Per germline, CDR1 SQVTM and CDR2 ANQGSEA. The CDR3 covers 14 residues. V lost 2 bases, J lost 0 bases, and 8 bases lay in between. In DNA form, the CDR3 reads TGCAGCGTTGAAAGACAGCTAGCCAAAAACATTCAGTACTTC. The encoded protein is CSVERQLAKNIQYF.

This clonotype was counted a few times. The rearrangement joins TRBV5-1 to TRBJ2-1; D possibly corresponds to TRBD2 (6 bases). V dropped 0 bases and J dropped 9 bases, with 25 bases sitting between them. CDR1 and CDR2 (germline): SGHRS, YFSETQ. This CDR3 region has 18 residues. The CDR3 DNA is TGCGCCAGCAGCTTGGAAAGTCATCCGGGACTCTACGGGGGTGAGCAGTTCTTC. Amino acids: CASSLESHPGLYGGEQFF. The full variable domain, with the rest looked up from reference TRBV5-1 and TRBJ2-1, is KAGVTQTPRYLIKTRGQQVTLSCSPISGHRSVSWYQQTPGQGLQFLFEYFSETQRNKGNFPGRFSGRQFSNSRSEMNVSTLELGDSALYLCASSLESHPGLYGGEQFFGPGTRLTVL.

Written as DNA, the CDR3 is TGCGCCAGCAGCTTGCAGGGGACTAGCGGGATACAAGAGACCCAGTACTTC. Translating it yields CASSLQGTSGIQETQYF. The rearrangement links TRBV5-1 to TRBJ2-5, with TRBD2 identical over 13 bases. The CDR3 runs 17 residues. Trimming at V came to 1 base and at J to 2 bases, leaving 5 bases not matched to a gene. Germline CDR1 is SGHRS and CDR2 is YFSETQ.

The chain is built from TRBV4-1 and TRBJ2-1, with TRBD2 matching 11 bases. The CDR3 loop spans 18 amino acids. Germline V gene sequence: CDR1 MGHRA, CDR2 YSYEKL. The J segment lost 6 bases and the V segment lost 0 bases, leaving 10 bases of the junction unmatched. The CDR3 coding sequence is TGCGCCAGCAGCCAAGATCAACTAGCGGGAGATGGTGGCAATGAGCAGTTCTTC. It codes for CASSQDQLAGDGGNEQFF.

This clonotype was observed a handful of times. The chain joins TRBV6-1 to TRBJ1-4; TRBD1 matches 8 bases. The J segment lost 12 bases and the V segment lost 5 bases, leaving 8 bases of the junction unmatched. The V gene's germline CDR1 is MNHNS and CDR2 SASEGT. The CDR3 sequence is 13 residues long. CDR3 nucleotides: TGTGCCAGCAGTCGCGGACAGGGAGGAGAACTGTTTTTT. It yields the protein CASSRGQGGELFF.

The genes are TRBV11-2 and TRBJ1-2; D is possibly TRBD1 (6 bases). CDR1 and CDR2 from the germline V gene are SGHAT and FQNNGV. Between the trimmed V and J ends, which lost 5 bases and 8 bases, there was a span of 21 bases. The CDR3 runs 15 residues. The DNA of the CDR3 is TGTGCCAGCAGCCGGGACAACGTACAGGCGAACGGCTACACCTTC. The encoded protein is CASSRDNVQANGYTF.

This sequence joins TRBV6-1 and TRBJ2-3; 10 bases are shared with TRBD2. V shed 4 bases, J shed 6 bases, and the junction held 16 bases outside the gene matches. Germline lookup yields CDR1 MNHNS and CDR2 SASEGT. The CDR3 has 18 residues. In nucleotides, the CDR3 is TGTGCCAGCAGTGCCGGAGTGGCTAGCGGGAGTTTCCCCGATACGCAGTATTTT. This codes for CASSAGVASGSFPDTQYF.

This clonotype has a handful of counts. J is TRBJ2-1 and V is TRBV20-1; perhaps D is TRBD1 or TRBD2 (6 bases each). V dropped 7 bases and J dropped 7 bases, with 17 bases sitting between them. CDR1 is DFQATT, CDR2 SNEGSKA, per germline (reference sequence). CDR3 size: 13 residues. The CDR3 sequence is CSEGRGPGNEQFF. DNA for the CDR3: TGCAGTGAAGGTCGGGGGCCGGGGAATGAGCAGTTCTTC.

This clonotype was counted between two and nine times. The rearrangement joins TRBV6-2 or TRBV6-3 to TRBJ2-3; TRBD2 matches 12 bases. V shed 5 bases and J 5 bases; nucleotides not matched to a gene: 5. Per germline, CDR1 MNHEY and CDR2 SVGEGT. This CDR3 is 15 amino acids long. CDR3 loop: CASSPPSGRGDTQYF. DNA of the CDR3: TGTGCCAGCAGTCCGCCTAGCGGGAGGGGAGATACGCAGTATTTT.

This clonotype was detected a few times. The J gene is TRBJ2-5, the V gene TRBV27; perhaps TRBD2 as D (5 bases). This CDR3 has 13 residues. V lost 2 bases and J lost 5, with 9 bases in between. CDR1 and CDR2 from the germline V gene are MNHEY and SMNVEV (reference sequence). This CDR3 reads CASSLKRAETQYF. In DNA form, the CDR3 reads TGTGCCAGCAGTTTAAAGAGGGCGGAGACCCAGTACTTC.